A single sample is the source of the 10 T cell receptor beta chains below, sequenced in a study of blood T cell repertoires in COVID-19 (TCRdb year 2020). Libraries were built with the immunoSEQ multiplex PCR assay. TCRdb holds this immuneACCESS table with in-frame rearrangements only. Some clones are missing; in checked studies, unresolved V genes explain under half, and the rest has no known cause. Recorded for this sample are 140,000 to 150,000 clones; around 86% of them occurred a single time. The ten largest make up approximately 4.5% of the sample. Sequencing input: PBMCs or T cells enriched from blood (not recorded which). These receptors were taken from a man in his fifties who had recovered from COVID-19.

The rearrangement joins TRBV14 to TRBJ2-3; 13 bases align to TRBD2. The J segment lost 3 bases and the V segment lost 4 bases, leaving 4 bases of the junction unmatched. The CDR3 sequence is 16 residues long. Germline CDR1 SGHDN, CDR2 FVKESK. The CDR3 loop is CASSLPTSGGTDTQYF. The CDR3 nucleotides read TGTGCCAGCAGCCTCCCGACTAGCGGGGGGACAGATACGCAGTATTTT.

This clone has a single count. The chain employs TRBV5-6 and TRBJ1-1; tentative D call: TRBD1 (6 bases). This CDR3 contains 14 residues. Trimming shortened V by 7 bases and J by 1 base, and 14 bases separated the two germline ends. In germline, CDR1 is SGHDT, CDR2 YYEEEE. This chain's CDR3 is CASFHRVKNTEAFF. Written as DNA, the CDR3 is TGTGCCAGCTTTCACAGGGTAAAGAACACTGAAGCTTTCTTT.

This sequence joins TRBV24-1 and TRBJ2-5; 8 positions agree with TRBD1. Germline-derived CDR1 and CDR2 are KGHDR and SFDVKD. The CDR3 spans 15 residues. V shed 4 bases and J 5 bases; nucleotides not matched to a gene: 8. This CDR3 is CATSEPDRGGETQYF. CDR3 sequence (DNA): TGTGCCACCAGTGAACCCGACAGGGGAGGCGAGACCCAGTACTTC.

The rearrangement joins TRBV7-3 to TRBJ1-6; unclear D gene. There are 14 residues in the CDR3. Germline-derived CDR1 and CDR2 are SGHTA and FQGTGA. The V end was cut by 2 bases, the J end by 6 bases, with 8 bases between. CDR3 nucleotide sequence: TGTGCCAGCAGCTTACGGGGAACTAATTCACCCCTCCACTTT. It specifies CASSLRGTNSPLHF.

CDR3 sequence reads: CASSPPRATGKHYGYTF. The CDR3 DNA follows: TGCGCCAGCAGCCCCCCCCGGGCCACAGGGAAACACTATGGCTACACCTTC. The chain couples TRBV4-3 to TRBJ1-2, with TRBD1 as a possible D gene (6 bases). This CDR3 is 17 amino acids long. Germline CDR1 is LGHNA and CDR2 is YSLEER. Trimming took 4 bases from V and 3 from J, leaving 21 bases between them.

This clone came up once. The rearrangement joins TRBV27 to TRBJ2-7, with 12 bases that match TRBD1. In germline, CDR1 is MNHEY, CDR2 SMNVEV (reference sequence). The J segment lost 5 bases and the V segment lost 5 bases, leaving 13 bases of the junction unmatched. The CDR3 spans 17 residues. As DNA, the CDR3 is TGTGCCAGCAGTCGTGCCGGGACAGGGGGCGTCGCCCACGAGCAGTACTTC. Translating gives CASSRAGTGGVAHEQYF.

This chain connects TRBV20-1 to TRBJ2-7; 8 nucleotides match TRBD2. This CDR3 region has 11 residues. The V gene's germline CDR1 is DFQATT and CDR2 SNEGSKA (reference sequence). V lost 6 bases and J lost 7; bases outside the gene matches: 5. CDR3 coding DNA: TGCAGTGCCCGGGGGGGGAGGGAGCAGTACGTC. Translating gives CSARGGREQYV.

The J gene is TRBJ2-7, the V gene TRBV7-2, with D possibly TRBD2 on 6 matching bases. The germline gives CDR1 SGHTA, CDR2 FQGNSA. The V and J ends lost 3 bases and 5 bases respectively, with 11 bases between them. This CDR3 has 13 residues. CDR3 DNA: TGTGCCAGCAGCTTCGGGGGAAGCGACGAGCAGTACTTC. Residues: CASSFGGSDEQYF.

The chain recombines TRBV7-9 with TRBJ1-1, with D uncertain. Germline CDR1 SEHNR, CDR2 FQNEAQ (reference sequence). The V end lost 3 bases, the J end lost 2 bases, and 16 bases lay between the germline ends. The CDR3 is 16 amino acids. CDR3 in DNA: TGTGCCAGCAGCTTGCGGGGTCAAAACTTAAACACTGAAGCTTTCTTT. This codes for CASSLRGQNLNTEAFF.

The chain carries TRBV28 and TRBJ1-2, with 9 bases aligning to TRBD1. Unmatched junction bases numbered 10, after V lost 5 bases and J lost 0 bases. CDR3 length equals 17 residues. CDR1 is MDHEN, CDR2 SYDVKM, per germline. The CDR3 is CASSLRTGVTTNYGYTF. In DNA, the CDR3 is TGTGCCAGCAGTCTGAGGACAGGGGTTACTACTAACTATGGCTACACCTTC.